This TCR beta chain was recorded in a study of regulatory T cells in long-lasting Graves disease. Time point in this sample: newly diagnosed GD, antithyroid drugs for less than 3 months. PBMC RNA served as the TCR library source. Arm-PCR of CDR3 regions with iRepertoire HTBI primers generated TCR beta libraries. TCRdb recomputed calls from the multiplex PCR reads with MiXCR, one row per CDR3 protein. Of approximately 400,000 distinct CDR3 sequences in the sample, 15% are singletons; the top ten hold approximately 7.8%. Many counts were recorded for this clonotype. J gave up 7 bases and V 1 base, and 4 bases lay outside the gene matches. The germline CDR1 and CDR2 sequences are SGHRS and YFSETQ. The CDR3 spans 13 residues. This same sample was also taken into another study, of T cells in Graves' hyperthyroidism and ophthalmopathy. That study reports: Diagnostic assessment was based on clinical symptoms, serum thyroxine and TRAb, thyroid ultrasound and orbital computed tomography.

The genes are TRBV5-1 and TRBJ1-1; 7 nucleotides align to TRBD1. The clonotype comes from a woman aged 40 to 55 with Graves disease. The material sequenced was peripheral blood mononuclear cells (PBMCs), taken at new diagnosis, from a patient treated with antithyroid drugs. Here the CDR3 DNA reads TGCGCCAGCAGCTTGTTGACAGGGAGTGAAGCTTTCTTT. The encoded protein is CASSLLTGSEAFF.